The 11 T cell receptor beta chains reported below all come from one sample, sequenced in a study of blood T cell repertoires in COVID-19. Sequencing was performed with immunoSEQ multiplex PCR; in TCRdb, only in-frame clones are kept and a portion is missing. The table includes about 260,000 clones, 88% detected once. Sequencing was performed on peripheral blood. These receptors were collected from a human donor in a cohort sampled during active COVID-19.

The J gene is TRBJ2-7, the V gene TRBV28, with 9 bases that match TRBD2. Trimming took 3 bases from V and 3 from J; bases not matched to a gene: 9. The CDR3 covers 16 residues. Looked up from germline, CDR1 is MDHEN and CDR2 is SYDVKM. The CDR3 sequence is CASSFYRGGRGYEQYF. The CDR3 DNA sequence: TGTGCCAGCAGTTTTTATCGGGGCGGGAGGGGCTACGAGCAGTACTTC.

This clone was seen just once. This chain joins TRBV19 and TRBJ2-6; 16 bases fit TRBD2. CDR1 is LNHDA, CDR2 SQIVND, per germline (reference sequence). This CDR3 has 19 amino acids. Losses at the gene ends were 6 bases for V and 0 bases for J; bases not matched to a gene: 5. CDR3 residues: CASRGTSGRESSGANVLTF. CDR3 nucleotide sequence: TGTGCCAGTAGGGGGACTAGCGGGAGGGAGAGCTCTGGGGCCAACGTCCTGACTTTC.

This rearrangement joins TRBV18 to TRBJ1-1; TRBD1 might be the D (5 bases). The CDR3 runs to 14 residues. CDR1 and CDR2 (germline): KGHSH, LQKENI. The V end was cut by 3 bases, the J end by 1 base, with 9 bases between. In nucleotides, the CDR3 is TGTGCCAGCTCACCTCAGGGCGCGAACACTGAAGCTTTCTTT. It codes for CASSPQGANTEAFF. The entire variable domain, with the rest obtained from reference TRBV18 and TRBJ1-1, is as follows: NAGVMQNPRHLVRRRGQEARLRCSPMKGHSHVYWYRQLPEEGLKFMVYLQKENIIDESGMPKERFSAEFPKEGPSILRIQQVVRGDSAAYFCASSPQGANTEAFFGQGTRLTVV.

The rearrangement uses TRBV5-1 and TRBJ1-4; possible D gene TRBD1, 5 bases. This CDR3 spans 15 amino acids. V lost 5 bases and J lost 5, with 16 bases in between. Germline V CDR1 and CDR2: SGHRS, YFSETQ. CDR3: CASSFSGENNEKLFF. The CDR3 nucleotides read TGCGCCAGCAGTTTCTCGGGGGAGAACAATGAAAAACTGTTTTTT.

The chain recombines TRBV19 with TRBJ2-7, with D possibly being TRBD1 (5 bases). CDR3 length equals 15 residues. Germline CDR1 is LNHDA and CDR2 is SQIVND (reference sequence). V dropped 4 bases and J dropped 0 bases, with 13 bases sitting between them. In nucleotides, the CDR3 is TGTGCCAGTAGTACCGATATGGACAACTCCTACGAGCAGTACTTC. It codes for CASSTDMDNSYEQYF.

V and J are TRBV6-6 and TRBJ2-7; a possible D gene is TRBD1 (5 bases). V gave up 7 bases and J gave up 1 base, with 20 bases separating them. This CDR3 region has 16 residues. Per the germline V gene, CDR1 is MNHNY and CDR2 is SVGAGI (reference sequence). The CDR3 DNA sequence: TGTGCCAGCAAAATTAGGGGTGACCTACAATCCTACGAGCAGTACTTC. The encoded protein is CASKIRGDLQSYEQYF.

The chain is built from TRBV14 and TRBJ1-6, with D perhaps TRBD1 (6 bases). CDR3 size: 14 residues. The V and J ends lost 4 bases and 11 bases respectively, with 15 bases between them. Germline V gene data show CDR1 as SGHDN and CDR2 as FVKESK. The CDR3 DNA is TGTGCCAGCAGCCTAAAACAGGGTTCGACACCCCTCCACTTT. Protein product: CASSLKQGSTPLHF.

For this clone: Within the sample, other DNA sequences also encode this same CDR3. The chain has TRBV7-2 and TRBJ2-7, with unresolved D. Trimming cost V 2 bases and J 2 bases, with 4 bases left between them. Germline-derived CDR1 and CDR2 are SGHTA and FQGNSA. This CDR3 has 12 residues. In DNA, the CDR3 is TGTGCCAGCAGCTTAAATACCTACGAGCAGTACTTC. It encodes CASSLNTYEQYF.

This chain joins TRBV5-6 and TRBJ2-7, with D possibly being TRBD2 (5 bases). The CDR3 covers 12 residues. Germline-derived CDR1 and CDR2 are SGHDT and YYEEEE. Trimming shortened V by 7 bases and J by 11 bases, and 19 bases separated the two germline ends. CDR3: CASSWEGQEEYF. The CDR3 DNA is TGTGCCAGCTCATGGGAAGGGCAGGAGGAGTACTTC.

J is TRBJ1-1 and V is TRBV30, with 8 bases identical to TRBD1. CDR3 size: 12 residues. Germline CDR1 is GTSNPN and CDR2 is SVGIG (reference sequence). CDR3 sequence: CAGDRPNTEAFF. The CDR3 DNA follows: TGTGCAGGGGACAGGCCGAACACTGAAGCTTTCTTT.

The rearrangement joins TRBV6-2 or TRBV6-3 to TRBJ1-5, with unresolved D. Germline loops: CDR1 MNHEY, CDR2 SVGEGT. The CDR3 length is 13 residues. V was shortened by 2 bases and J by 6 bases, with 8 bases between the two germline ends. The CDR3 sequence: CASSYGHLQPQHF. The CDR3 DNA sequence: TGTGCCAGCAGTTACGGGCATCTTCAGCCCCAGCATTTT.